A selection of T cell receptor beta chains follows, all from one sample in a study of spatial heterogeneity in lung cancer. TCRdb re-called the 5' RACE reads through MiXCR, storing one row per CDR3 protein. The table lists 15,000 to 20,000 distinct CDR3 sequences, about a fifth of them singletons. The sequenced sample was PBMCs, obtained at surgery. The receptors were gathered from a female donor with early-stage non-small cell lung cancer. The CDR3 runs from the conserved cysteine through the conserved F or W. A D gene is named only where the DNA matches it firmly. Size is omitted from some rows. Given values are once, few, many or a class for expanded clones.

TRBV20-1	TRBD1	many	TRBJ2-6	TGCAGTGCTAGGGGACAGGGGGCGTCTGGGGCCAACGTCCTGACTTTC	CSARGQGASGANVLTF
TRBV9	NA	NA	TRBJ2-2	TGTGCCAGCAGGGTCGAGGCCCACACCGGGGAGCTGTTTTTT	CASRVEAHTGELFF
TRBV9	NA	NA	TRBJ2-7	TGTGCCAGCAGCGTATCGGACGGAGGCTCCTACGAGCAGTACTTC	CASSVSDGGSYEQYF
TRBV12-5	NA	many	TRBJ1-1	TGTGCTAGTGGTTTTGGAGGCGGGACTGAAGCTTTCTTT	CASGFGGGTEAFF
TRBV12-3/TRBV12-4	NA	many	TRBJ2-1	TGTGCCAGCAGTCCGCGGCCCTCCCCCGCTGAGCAGTTCTTC	CASSPRPSPAEQFF
TRBV4-3	TRBD2	many	TRBJ2-1	TGCGCCAGCAGCCAAGATGTCTGGGGGGAGGGGCTCAATGAGCAGTTCTTC	CASSQDVWGEGLNEQFF
TRBV29-1	NA	NA	TRBJ1-1	TGCAGCGTTGAAAGTCTAGGGGAAGCTTTCTTT	CSVESLGEAFF
TRBV6-4	TRBD2	many	TRBJ2-2	TGTGCCAGCAGTCCGAGCGGGACTCCCGGGGAAACCGGGGAGCTGTTTTTT	CASSPSGTPGETGELFF
TRBV6-1	TRBD1	NA	TRBJ2-2	TGTGCCAGCACACAGGGGGCACTTGCCGGGGAGCTGTTTTTT	CASTQGALAGELFF
TRBV7-9	TRBD2	many	TRBJ2-1	TGTGCCAGCAGCCCCCGACTAGCGGGGAACTACAATGAGCAGTTCTTC	CASSPRLAGNYNEQFF
TRBV4-3	TRBD2	many	TRBJ2-1	TGCGCCAGCAGCCAGACTAGCGGGAGAGGAACCTACAATGAGCAGTTCTTC	CASSQTSGRGTYNEQFF
TRBV7-2	TRBD1	NA	TRBJ1-5	TGTGCCAGCAGCTTACAGGGGGCCAGCAAAAATCAGCCCCAGCATTTT	CASSLQGASKNQPQHF
TRBV11-2	NA	many	TRBJ2-1	TGTGCCAGCAGCTTCCATCTAGCGAGCTCCTACAATGAGCAGTTCTTC	CASSFHLASSYNEQFF
TRBV7-2	TRBD2	NA	TRBJ2-5	TGTGCCAGCAGCTTAGATAGGGGAACCTCTAGCGGGAGAAAAGAGACCCAGTACTTC	CASSLDRGTSSGRKETQYF
TRBV27	NA	medium-sized	TRBJ2-7	TGTGCCAGCATCCCCCTCGGCGGATCCTACGAGCAGTACTTC	CASIPLGGSYEQYF
TRBV5-1	TRBD2	many	TRBJ2-3	TGCGCCAGCAGCGCCCGACAGCGAGCGGGAGGAGATACGCAGTATTTT	CASSARQRAGGDTQYF
TRBV11-3	NA	NA	TRBJ1-2	TGTGCCAGCAGCCATCATAGGGAAGAGTATGGCTACACCTTC	CASSHHREEYGYTF
TRBV7-9	TRBD2	many	TRBJ2-1	TGTGCCCCCGGGAGGGCCGATGAGCAGTTCTTC	CAPGRADEQFF
TRBV19	NA	many	TRBJ1-1	TGTGCCAGTAGTATAGATATGGTCCCGGCGGCTTTCTTT	CASSIDMVPAAFF
TRBV4-1	NA	many	TRBJ2-1	TGCGCCAGCAGCCAAGAACGGAGTAGCCCCGCTGAGCAGTTCTTC	CASSQERSSPAEQFF
TRBV5-1	TRBD1	medium-sized	TRBJ1-1	TGCGCCAGCAGCACGGGACAGGGAATGAACACTGAAGCTTTCTTT	CASSTGQGMNTEAFF
TRBV5-1	NA	few	TRBJ2-7	TGCGCCAGCAGCTTGGTCGCAGCGGCCGAGCAGTACTTC	CASSLVAAAEQYF
TRBV18	TRBD2	NA	TRBJ2-7	TGTGCCAGCTCAGCCGGGACTAGCACCTACGAGCAGTACTTC	CASSAGTSTYEQYF
TRBV4-3	NA	many	TRBJ2-1	TGCGCCAGCAGCCAAGAGTTCCGGGACGGTGAGCAGTTCTTC	CASSQEFRDGEQFF
TRBV28	NA	many	TRBJ2-7	TGTGCCAGCAGTTTAACGCAGGCACCCTACGAGCAGTACTTC	CASSLTQAPYEQYF
TRBV11-2	TRBD2	many	TRBJ2-3	TGTGCCAGCAGTTTACCCAGCGGGAGGTCGACAGATACGCAGTATTTT	CASSLPSGRSTDTQYF
TRBV5-1	NA	NA	TRBJ2-5	TGCGCCAGCAGCTTGCCGCCTCAAGAGACCCAGTACTTC	CASSLPPQETQYF
TRBV20-1	TRBD2	medium-sized	TRBJ2-5	TGCAGTGCTAGCCAACTAGCGGTCCAAGAGACCCAGTACTTC	CSASQLAVQETQYF
TRBV29-1	NA	NA	TRBJ1-1	TGCAGCGTTTCACAGGTAGACACTGAAGCTTTCTTT	CSVSQVDTEAFF
TRBV4-2	TRBD2	many	TRBJ2-5	TGTGCCAGCAGCCAAGTAGGCGGGAGCGGAGAGACCCAGTACTTC	CASSQVGGSGETQYF
TRBV7-9	NA	NA	TRBJ2-4	TGTGCCAGCAGCTCCCTGGGCATTCAGTACTTC	CASSSLGIQYF
TRBV4-3	NA	medium-sized	TRBJ2-3	TGCGCCAGCAGCCGCACGGGAGTGGGGTCAGATACGCAGTATTTT	CASSRTGVGSDTQYF
TRBV29-1	NA	NA	TRBJ2-2	TGCAGCGTTGATGTCTTGGGGGCCAACACCGGGGAGCTGTTTTTT	CSVDVLGANTGELFF
TRBV20-1	NA	many	TRBJ2-2	TGCAGTGCTAGAGATGTCCAGGCGACCGGGGAGCTGTTTTTT	CSARDVQATGELFF
TRBV6-5	NA	NA	TRBJ2-5	TGTGCCAGCAGCTCTACCGAGACCCAGTACTTC	CASSSTETQYF
TRBV20-1	TRBD1	NA	TRBJ2-3	TGCAGTGCTAGTAGAGAGTGGGACAGGTTCACAGATACGCAGTATTTT	CSASREWDRFTDTQYF
TRBV7-2	TRBD2	many	TRBJ2-5	TGTGCCAGCAGCTCACCTAGCGGGGTTGGGGAGACCCAGTACTTC	CASSSPSGVGETQYF
TRBV7-2	NA	many	TRBJ2-3	TGTGCCAGCAGCTTATTAGGAGCCGGCACAGATACGCAGTATTTT	CASSLLGAGTDTQYF
TRBV20-1	TRBD2	many	TRBJ2-3	TGCAGTGCTAGAGATAAACCGAGCGGGGACGGGAGCACAGATACGCAGTATTTT	CSARDKPSGDGSTDTQYF
TRBV29-1	NA	NA	TRBJ2-5	TGCAGCGTTGATGGGACGGATTTCCAAGAGACCCAGTACTTC	CSVDGTDFQETQYF
TRBV19	NA	many	TRBJ2-1	TGTGCCAGTAGTATCAGCTCAAACAATGAGCAGTTCTTC	CASSISSNNEQFF